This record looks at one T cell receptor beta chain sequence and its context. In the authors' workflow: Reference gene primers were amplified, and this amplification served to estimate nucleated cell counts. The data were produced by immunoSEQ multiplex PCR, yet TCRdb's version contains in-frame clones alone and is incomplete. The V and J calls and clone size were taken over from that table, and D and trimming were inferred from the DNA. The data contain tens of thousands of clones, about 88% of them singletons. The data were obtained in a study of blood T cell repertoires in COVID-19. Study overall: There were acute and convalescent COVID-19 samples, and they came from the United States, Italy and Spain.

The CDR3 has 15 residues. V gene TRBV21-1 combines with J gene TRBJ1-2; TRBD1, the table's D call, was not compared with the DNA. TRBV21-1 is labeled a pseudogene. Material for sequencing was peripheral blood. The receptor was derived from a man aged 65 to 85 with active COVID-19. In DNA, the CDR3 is TGTGCCAGCAGCAAAGGGAACAGGGCCGCCTATGGCTACACCTTC. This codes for CASSKGNRAAYGYTF.